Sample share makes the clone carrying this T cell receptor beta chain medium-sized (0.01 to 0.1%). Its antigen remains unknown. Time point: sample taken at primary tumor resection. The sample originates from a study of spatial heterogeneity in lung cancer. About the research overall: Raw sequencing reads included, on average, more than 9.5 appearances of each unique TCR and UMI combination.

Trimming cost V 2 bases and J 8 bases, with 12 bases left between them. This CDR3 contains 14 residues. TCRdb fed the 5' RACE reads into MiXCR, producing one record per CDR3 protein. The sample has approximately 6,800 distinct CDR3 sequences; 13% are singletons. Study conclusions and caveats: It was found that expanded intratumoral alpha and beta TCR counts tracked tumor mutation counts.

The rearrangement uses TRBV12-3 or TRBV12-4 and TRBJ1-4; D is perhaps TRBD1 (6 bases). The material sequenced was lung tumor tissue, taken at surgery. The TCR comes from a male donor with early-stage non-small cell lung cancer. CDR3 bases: TGTGCCAGCAGTTTAAGGGGGTGGGGCGAAAAACTGTTTTTT. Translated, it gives CASSLRGWGEKLFF.